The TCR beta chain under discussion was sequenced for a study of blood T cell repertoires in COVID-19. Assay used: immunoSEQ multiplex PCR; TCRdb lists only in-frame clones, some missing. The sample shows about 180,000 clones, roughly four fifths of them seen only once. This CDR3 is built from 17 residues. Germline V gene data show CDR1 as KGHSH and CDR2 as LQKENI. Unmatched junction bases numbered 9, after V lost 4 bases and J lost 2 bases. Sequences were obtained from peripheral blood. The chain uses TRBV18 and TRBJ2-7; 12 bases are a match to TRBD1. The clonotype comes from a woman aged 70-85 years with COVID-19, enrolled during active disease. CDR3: CASSLAGTGGRAYEQYF. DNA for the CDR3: TGTGCCAGCTCACTAGCCGGGACAGGGGGCCGAGCCTACGAGCAGTACTTC.